These 8 T cell receptor beta chains were sequenced from one sample in a study of a mutant IDH1 vaccine in newly diagnosed glioma. Time point meaning: week 35, safety follow-up. The study gave 300 ug of mutant IDH1 20-mer peptide per vaccine dose, with topical imiquimod. These receptors have no known antigen. The data were produced by immunoSEQ multiplex PCR, yet TCRdb's version contains in-frame clones alone and is incomplete. The sample records tens of thousands of clones, 84% being singletons. The specimen was PBMCs, collected from a glioma patient whose treatment included an IDH1 peptide vaccine. These receptors came from a man aged 30 to 45 with glioma.

The DNA for the CDR3 is TGTGCCAGCAGTGAGGGGACAGGTAGCTTGTTCACTGAAGCTTTCTTT. It translates to CASSEGTGSLFTEAFF. The V gene is TRBV2, the J gene TRBJ1-1; 8 bases align to TRBD1. Losses at the gene ends were 3 bases for V and 4 bases for J; bases not matched to a gene: 10. Germline V gene lookup returns CDR1 SNHLY and CDR2 FYNNEI. The CDR3 spans 16 residues.

The chain employs TRBV4-2 and TRBJ2-5, with 8 bases matching TRBD2. Germline V gene sequence: CDR1 LGHNA, CDR2 YNFKEQ. The CDR3 is 15 amino acids. With 0 bases clipped from V and 1 base from J, the junction kept 1 base outside the gene matches. In DNA, the CDR3 is TGTGCCAGCAGCCAAGATCGGGGGGGCCAAGAGACCCAGTACTTC. It codes for CASSQDRGGQETQYF.

The chain recombines TRBV5-6 with TRBJ2-5; perhaps TRBD1 as D (6 bases). The assigned J gene may be wrong: the sequence end matches TRBJ2-7 better. CDR1 is SGHDT, CDR2 YYEEEE, per germline. This CDR3 has 14 amino acids. CDR3 amino acids: CASSLATAGVEQYF. The CDR3 DNA follows: TGTGCCAGCAGCTTGGCGACTGCAGGGGTCGAGCAGTACTTC.

This clone was detected once. The CDR3 here is CASLTGFSTDTQYF. The CDR3 nucleotides read TGTGCCAGCCTCACGGGATTTAGCACAGATACGCAGTATTTT. The chain links TRBV2 to TRBJ2-3, with D tentatively TRBD2 (5 bases). Germline-derived CDR1 and CDR2 are SNHLY and FYNNEI. The CDR3 is 14 amino acids. Trimming pared 8 bases from V and 0 bases from J, leaving 12 bases between.

This chain connects TRBV5-1 to TRBJ1-2, with TRBD1 as a possible D gene (6 bases). Germline V lookup: CDR1 SGHRS, CDR2 YFSETQ. The CDR3 runs 15 residues. Trimming removed 4 bases from V and 7 bases from J, with 20 bases in between. The CDR3, as DNA: TGCGCCAGCAGCACCGAACAGGGTGCAGTCGCTGGCTACACCTTC. Its translation: CASSTEQGAVAGYTF.

The chain uses TRBV5-6 and TRBJ2-7, with D unclear. The germline V gene encodes CDR1 SGHDT and CDR2 YYEEEE. The V and J ends lost 0 bases and 5 bases respectively, with 9 bases between them. The CDR3 contains 13 residues. CDR3 nucleotide sequence: TGTGCCAGCAGCTTGGCCTGGCCGAACGAGCAGTACTTC. Amino acid sequence: CASSLAWPNEQYF.

The chain joins TRBV9 to TRBJ2-1; maybe TRBD2 (6 bases). Per germline, CDR1 SGDLS and CDR2 YYNGEE. This CDR3 comprises 16 residues. The ends were cut back, 0 bases at V and 3 bases at J, with 13 bases in the middle. The chain's CDR3 is CASSVEGAGSYNEQFF. The CDR3 region has the DNA TGTGCCAGCAGCGTAGAAGGAGCGGGCAGCTACAATGAGCAGTTCTTC.

The chain recombines TRBV11-3 with TRBJ2-3; a possible D gene is TRBD1 (5 bases). CDR3 size: 12 residues. V gave up 1 base and J gave up 9 bases, with 8 bases separating them. CDR1 and CDR2 from the germline V gene are SGHNT and YENEEA. The CDR3 DNA sequence: TGTGCCAGCAGCTTAGTTGCAGGGACGCAGTATTTT. It is translated as CASSLVAGTQYF.